A selection of T cell receptor beta chains follows, all from one sample in a study of T cell responses to AZD1222 COVID-19 vaccine. Here immunoSEQ multiplex PCR was the method, and the copy in TCRdb shows in-frame clones only, minus some. Of around 110,000 clones in the sample, about 90% were seen once. The source material was peripheral blood, sampled on day 0 of AZD1222 vaccination. All receptors come from an adult in good health. Each CDR3 is given with its conserved first and last residue. D genes are given only for firm matches. Clone size is not always given. Where it is, it says once, few, many or a class for expanded clones.

j_call v_call d_call clone_size cdr3_aa cdr3_nt
TRBJ1-5 TRBV29-1 . . CSVRPMDGQPQHF TGCAGCGTGAGGCCGATGGACGGTCAGCCCCAGCATTTT
TRBJ1-2 TRBV6-5 . . CASSYSRAGGPYGYTF TGTGCCAGCAGTTACTCGAGGGCGGGTGGCCCTTATGGCTACACCTTC
TRBJ1-1 TRBV18 TRBD1 . CASSRTTGGTEAFF TGTGCCAGCTCACGCACTACAGGGGGCACTGAAGCTTTCTTT
TRBJ2-1 TRBV12-3/TRBV12-4 . . CASSSSTYNEQFF TGTGCCAGCAGCTCTAGCACCTACAATGAGCAGTTCTTC
TRBJ1-6 TRBV5-6 TRBD1 . CASSLWTGLYNSPLHF TGTGCCAGCAGCTTATGGACAGGGCTCTATAATTCACCCCTCCACTTT
TRBJ2-5 TRBV5-1 TRBD2 . CASSLVYGSGRAETQYF TGCGCCAGCAGCTTGGTTTACGGTAGCGGGAGGGCAGAGACCCAGTACTTC
TRBJ2-7 TRBV19 . . CASTRRGQGPYEQYF TGTGCCAGTACCCGCCGGGGGCAGGGGCCCTACGAGCAGTACTTC
TRBJ1-2 TRBV5-6 TRBD1 . CASSLDREGYTF TGTGCCAGCAGCTTAGACAGGGAGGGCTACACCTTC
TRBJ2-2 TRBV6-5 . . CASIPGGLNTGELFF TGTGCCAGCATCCCGGGGGGCCTGAACACCGGGGAGCTGTTTTTT
TRBJ1-6 TRBV19 . . CASSLQGLENSPLHF TGTGCCAGTAGCCTACAGGGATTGGAGAATTCACCCCTCCACTTT
TRBJ1-2 TRBV18 TRBD1 . CASSPDRAFGYTF TGTGCCAGCTCACCAGACAGGGCATTTGGCTACACCTTC
TRBJ1-2 TRBV12-5 . . CASWGGGNGYTF TGTGCTAGTTGGGGCGGAGGGAACGGCTACACCTTC
TRBJ2-7 TRBV19 . . CATSPGDSYEQYF TGTGCCACCAGTCCCGGGGACTCCTACGAGCAGTACTTC
TRBJ1-2 TRBV9 TRBD1 . CASSSGGYGQYGYTF TGTGCCAGCAGCTCAGGGGGTTATGGACAATATGGCTACACCTTC
TRBJ1-1 TRBV7-6 . . CASSLWGTEAFF TGTGCCAGCAGCTTATGGGGGACTGAAGCTTTCTTT
TRBJ1-5 TRBV28 TRBD1 . CASSSQGKPQHF TGTGCCAGCAGTTCACAGGGGAAGCCCCAGCATTTT
TRBJ1-3 TRBV6-5 . . CASSPSGSGNTIYF TGTGCCAGCAGTCCTTCAGGCTCTGGAAACACCATATATTTT
TRBJ1-2 TRBV9 TRBD1 . CASAGTDGYGYTF TGTGCCAGTGCCGGGACAGACGGCTATGGCTACACCTTC
TRBJ2-5 TRBV27 TRBD1 . CASSYTGGETQYF TGTGCCAGCAGTTATACAGGGGGGGAGACCCAGTACTTC
TRBJ1-2 TRBV29-1 . few CSVESGAVSPGYTF TGCAGCGTTGAATCAGGGGCAGTATCACCGGGCTACACCTTC
TRBJ1-5 TRBV29-1 . . CSVADGNQPQHF TGCAGCGTGGCGGACGGCAATCAGCCCCAGCATTTT
TRBJ2-3 TRBV4-3 TRBD2 . CASSQVAGIPTDTQYF TGCGCCAGCAGCCAGGTAGCGGGTATACCCACAGATACGCAGTATTTT
TRBJ1-1 TRBV28 . . CASSPPQGSGNEAFF TGTGCCAGCAGTCCCCCGCAGGGTTCAGGAAATGAAGCTTTCTTT
TRBJ1-3 TRBV6-5 TRBD1 . CASSRQGSGNTIYF TGTGCCAGCAGTCGACAGGGCTCTGGAAACACCATATATTTT
TRBJ2-7 TRBV27 . once CASSLLRNPGGDGGQYF TGTGCCAGCAGCCTACTGAGGAATCCAGGGGGGGACGGCGGGCAGTACTTC
TRBJ1-5 TRBV3-1/TRBV3-2 . . CASSQAGNQPQHF TGTGCCAGCAGCCAAGCCGGCAATCAGCCCCAGCATTTT
TRBJ1-6 TRBV28 . . CASSLSGVSYNSPLHF TGTGCCAGCAGTTTATCCGGGGTCTCCTATAATTCACCCCTCCACTTT
TRBJ1-2 TRBV12-3/TRBV12-4 . . CASPQGYGYTF TGTGCCAGCCCCCAGGGGTATGGCTACACCTTC
TRBJ1-3 TRBV7-2 TRBD1 . CASSLYGVTGSLSGNTIYF TGTGCCAGCAGCTTATACGGGGTGACAGGGTCCCTCTCTGGAAACACCATATATTTT
TRBJ1-2 TRBV3-1/TRBV3-2 . . CASSQVLGRSASGYTF TGTGCCAGCAGCCAAGTTTTAGGCAGATCAGCTTCCGGCTACACCTTC
TRBJ2-3 TRBV6-2/TRBV6-3 . . CASSYSSRTQYF TGTGCCAGCAGTTACTCCTCCCGTACGCAGTATTTT
TRBJ1-2 TRBV28 TRBD1 . CASSLSSGTAQNGYTF TGTGCCAGCAGTTTAAGCAGCGGGACAGCGCAAAATGGCTACACCTTC
TRBJ1-4 TRBV9 . once CASSVGKGGNANEKLFF TGTGCCAGCAGCGTAGGGAAGGGGGGGAATGCTAATGAAAAACTGTTTTTT
TRBJ1-1 TRBV6-2/TRBV6-3 . once CASSYGQPEAFF TGTGCCAGCAGTTACGGTCAGCCTGAAGCTTTCTTT
TRBJ2-3 TRBV19 TRBD2 . CASSQEVGGTGTSATDTQYF TGTGCCAGTAGTCAAGAAGTGGGGGGTACCGGGACTAGTGCCACAGATACGCAGTATTTT
TRBJ2-3 TRBV5-1 . . CASSLDLSLPYPTQYF TGCGCCAGCAGCTTGGATTTATCGCTTCCCTACCCTACGCAGTATTTT
TRBJ1-2 TRBV19 . . CASSVQSAANYGYTF TGTGCCAGTAGTGTCCAATCTGCTGCTAACTATGGCTACACCTTC
TRBJ2-3 TRBV2 . . CASRQDIYTDTQYF TGTGCCAGCAGACAGGACATCTACACAGATACGCAGTATTTT
TRBJ1-2 TRBV5-1 . once CASSLVGSDSNYGYTF TGCGCCAGCAGCTTGGTGGGCTCGGATAGTAACTATGGCTACACCTTC
TRBJ2-7 TRBV9 TRBD2 . CASSLGTSYGEQYF TGTGCCAGCAGCTTGGGGACTAGCTATGGCGAGCAGTACTTC
TRBJ1-2 TRBV11-1 . . CASSPDSPGLGGYTF TGTGCCAGCAGCCCTGACAGTCCGGGCCTAGGTGGCTACACCTTC
TRBJ1-5 TRBV6-5 TRBD1 . CASSPGTGGAVHF TGTGCCAGCAGTCCAGGGACAGGGGGCGCGGTGCATTTT
TRBJ1-1 TRBV7-2 . . CASSPFRGNTEAFF TGTGCCAGCAGCCCGTTCAGGGGGAACACTGAAGCTTTCTTT
TRBJ1-5 TRBV6-1 . . CASSELAGNQPQHF TGTGCCAGCAGTGAATTAGCTGGGAATCAGCCCCAGCATTTT
TRBJ2-3 TRBV3-1/TRBV3-2 . few CASSHREGTDTQYF TGTGCCAGCAGCCACCGGGAAGGCACAGATACGCAGTATTTT
TRBJ1-2 TRBV4-1 . . CASSQETGRNYGYTF TGCGCCAGCAGCCAAGAAACGGGACGCAACTATGGCTACACCTTC
TRBJ1-4 TRBV3-1/TRBV3-2 TRBD1 once CASSQALRTGNEKLFF TGTGCCAGCAGCCAAGCCCTCCGGACAGGGAATGAAAAACTGTTTTTT
TRBJ1-5 TRBV5-6 . . CASRLTGTNQPQHF TGTGCCAGCAGGTTGACAGGCACAAATCAGCCCCAGCATTTT
TRBJ2-7 TRBV23-1 . . CASSQSYGSYEQYF TGCGCCAGCAGTCAATCGTACGGTTCCTACGAGCAGTACTTC
TRBJ2-1 TRBV7-9 TRBD2 . CASSLVVTSGGNEQFF TGTGCCAGCAGCTTAGTTGTGACTAGCGGGGGGAATGAGCAGTTCTTC
TRBJ1-5 TRBV24-1 . . CATSAAYSNQPQHF TGTGCCACCAGTGCGGCCTATAGCAATCAGCCCCAGCATTTT